The present T cell receptor beta chain was sequenced within a study of CD8 T cells in ankylosing spondylitis. Study outcomes and limitations: Disease-linked clones bore a CD8+ phenotype and were relatively rare in peripheral blood. Disease-linked clones reportedly showed significant enrichment in matched ankylosing spondylitis synovial fluid. Ankylosing spondylitis blood seemed to carry a telltale TCR beta motif made of fewer than ten highly homologous variants.

The CDR3 covers 16 residues. Germline CDR1 DFQATT, CDR2 SNEGSKA (reference sequence). Libraries for TCR beta were made by quantitative 5'-RACE with molecular barcodes. Each CDR3 protein gets one entry after TCRdb re-called the 5' RACE reads with MiXCR. This repertoire shows about 240,000 distinct CDR3 sequences, 7.5% to 9% found once; its top ten account for around 7%. About this clonotype itself: What it recognizes is unknown. At one of its ends the junction is not consistent with the germline gene, which may arise from a read error.

The sequencing sample was made of blood, either unsorted or a sorted T cell fraction (not recorded which). The rearrangement uses TRBV20-1 and TRBJ2-1; D may be TRBD1 (6 bases). This TCR was sampled from a male donor with ankylosing spondylitis or in good health (not recorded which). The CDR3 reads CCARGAQGTVYNEQFF. The DNA for the CDR3 is TGCTGTGCTAGAGGGGCACAGGGTACGGTGTACAATGAGCAGTTCTTC.